The 28 T cell receptor beta chains below come from one sample, sequenced in a study of blood T cell repertoires in COVID-19. TCRdb's copy holds only in-frame clones and misses some; the assay was immunoSEQ multiplex PCR. The sample includes 200,000 to 300,000 clones, 84% of them seen just once. The material sequenced was peripheral blood. The receptors originated from a woman in her thirties or forties who had recovered from COVID-19.

This clone was found a few times. Here the CDR3 reads CASSYSTYNEQFF. In DNA, the CDR3 is TGTGCCAGCAGTTACTCGACTTACAATGAGCAGTTCTTC. The chain employs TRBV6-5 and TRBJ2-1, with D unclear. Between the trimmed V and J ends, which lost 0 bases and 4 bases, there was a span of 4 bases. This CDR3 is 13 amino acids long. Germline CDR1 reads MNHEY; CDR2 reads SVGAGI.

The rearrangement joins TRBV7-9 to TRBJ2-5; D may be TRBD1 (5 bases). V lost 0 bases to trimming and J lost 2 bases, with 10 bases between them. The CDR3 has 15 residues. Germline V gives CDR1 SEHNR, CDR2 FQNEAQ (reference sequence). CDR3 in DNA: TGTGCCAGCAGCTTAGCCCGGACAACTCAAGAGACCCAGTACTTC. This translates into CASSLARTTQETQYF.

This chain connects TRBV6-5 to TRBJ1-1; 7 nucleotides match TRBD1. V dropped 6 bases and J dropped 6; count of bases not matched to a gene: 10. Per the germline V gene, CDR1 is MNHEY and CDR2 is SVGAGI. This CDR3 comprises 14 residues. The CDR3 region is CASRIRGLMSEAFF. In nucleotides, the CDR3 is TGTGCCAGCAGAATCAGGGGGTTAATGTCTGAAGCTTTCTTT.

The CDR3 region is CASSPRQGGTEAFF. The CDR3 region has the DNA TGTGCCAGCAGCCCACGACAGGGGGGCACTGAAGCTTTCTTT. V usage is TRBV3-1 (or the pseudogene TRBV3-2) and J usage is TRBJ1-1; 9 bases align to TRBD1. With 4 bases clipped from V and 4 bases from J, the junction kept 4 bases outside the gene matches. The CDR3 sequence is 14 residues long. Germline lookup yields CDR1 LGHDT and CDR2 YNNKEL (reference sequence).

V gene TRBV3-1 (or the pseudogene TRBV3-2) combines with J gene TRBJ2-2, with 8 bases identical to TRBD1. Germline lookup yields CDR1 LGHDT and CDR2 YNNKEL (reference sequence). V dropped 8 bases and J dropped 9; count of bases not matched to a gene: 11. CDR3 length: 14 residues. This CDR3 is CASGDRGKGRELFF. In DNA form, the CDR3 reads TGTGCCAGCGGCGACAGGGGCAAGGGTAGGGAGCTGTTTTTT.

The V gene is TRBV30, the J gene TRBJ2-7; tentative D call: TRBD1 (5 bases). The CDR3 consists of 14 residues. With 4 bases removed from V and 0 bases from J, the gap between germline ends came to 13 bases. Germline CDR1 GTSNPN, CDR2 SVGIG (reference sequence). CDR3 sequence: CAWKVGPNSYEQYF. CDR3 bases: TGTGCCTGGAAGGTGGGGCCTAACTCCTACGAGCAGTACTTC.

The rearrangement uses TRBV28 and TRBJ2-7; D may be TRBD2 (5 bases). The length of the CDR3 is 15 residues. Trimming cost V 5 bases and J 0 bases, with 14 bases left between them. CDR1 is MDHEN, CDR2 SYDVKM, per germline. CDR3 coding DNA: TGTGCCAGCAGTCCAGGACCCGGGATCTCCTACGAGCAGTACTTC. It encodes CASSPGPGISYEQYF.

The chain carries TRBV2 and TRBJ1-4; 9 bases align to TRBD1. Germline V gene lookup returns CDR1 SNHLY and CDR2 FYNNEI. The V and J ends lost 2 bases and 10 bases, in that order; junction bases with no gene match: 11. The CDR3 is 16 residues long. The CDR3 sequence is CASSEMRTGEGAKLFF. The CDR3 DNA reads as TGTGCCAGCAGTGAAATGAGGACAGGGGAAGGGGCAAAACTGTTTTTT.

This chain uses TRBV6-5 with TRBJ1-2; tentatively, D is TRBD1 (5 bases). Germline V lookup: CDR1 MNHEY, CDR2 SVGAGI. V was cut by 5 bases and J by 8 bases, with 15 bases left in between. The CDR3 runs to 13 residues. The CDR3 DNA reads as TGTGCCAGCAGTCGAACGACAGTTCTGGGCTACACCTTC. Its protein product is CASSRTTVLGYTF.

The J gene is TRBJ1-1, the V gene TRBV12-3 or TRBV12-4, with no clear D. CDR3 length: 11 residues. With 8 bases removed from V and 5 bases from J, the gap between germline ends came to 9 bases. The CDR3 protein is CASRVETEAFF. The DNA for the CDR3 is TGTGCCAGCCGGGTGGAGACTGAAGCTTTCTTT.

The chain joins TRBV28 to TRBJ2-3; 7 bases fit TRBD1. Germline V gives CDR1 MDHEN, CDR2 SYDVKM. The CDR3 runs to 15 residues. The J segment lost 1 base and the V segment lost 5 bases, leaving 6 bases of the junction unmatched. The CDR3 is CASSTTGVGTDTQYF. CDR3 nucleotide sequence: TGTGCCAGCAGTACAACAGGGGTGGGCACAGATACGCAGTATTTT.

This sequence joins TRBV19 and TRBJ2-4; the match to TRBD1 covers 7 bases. The J segment lost 0 bases and the V segment lost 1 base, leaving 6 bases of the junction unmatched. The CDR3 has 17 amino acids. CDR1 LNHDA and CDR2 SQIVND come from the germline V gene (reference sequence). The CDR3 protein is CASSIVGRGLAKNIQYF. As DNA, the CDR3 is TGTGCCAGTAGTATAGTTGGAAGGGGGCTAGCCAAAAACATTCAGTACTTC. Combining the CDR3 with reference TRBV19 and TRBJ2-4 gives the whole variable domain DGGITQSPKYLFRKEGQNVTLSCEQNLNHDAMYWYRQDPGQGLRLIYYSQIVNDFQKGDIAEGYSVSREKKESFPLTVTSAQKNPTAFYLCASSIVGRGLAKNIQYFGAGTRLSVL.

This chain uses TRBV30 with TRBJ1-5; D is ambiguous. The CDR3 totals 14 residues. Trimming cost V 1 base and J 3 bases, with 10 bases left between them. From germline, CDR1 is GTSNPN and CDR2 SVGIG (reference sequence). The CDR3 coding sequence is TGTGCCTGGAGTGGCGGCCGGTACAATCAGCCCCAGCATTTT. Translation: CAWSGGRYNQPQHF.

This clone was observed once. J is TRBJ2-3 and V is TRBV11-1; D may be TRBD2 (5 bases). The V gene's germline CDR1 is SGHAT and CDR2 FQDESV (reference sequence). This CDR3 contains 15 residues. V was clipped by 1 base and J by 1 base, with 9 bases between them. The CDR3 reads CASSLVTGGTDTQYF. DNA of the CDR3: TGTGCCAGCAGCTTAGTAACCGGGGGCACAGATACGCAGTATTTT.

This sequence joins TRBV19 and TRBJ1-5; D call uncertain. The CDR3 length is 14 residues. Trimming left V 4 bases short and J 3 bases short, with 10 bases between. Germline V gene lookup returns CDR1 LNHDA and CDR2 SQIVND (reference sequence). CDR3 sequence (DNA): TGTGCCAGTAGTACCCCCCAAATCAATCAGCCCCAGCATTTT. This encodes CASSTPQINQPQHF. Filled out from reference TRBV19 and TRBJ1-5, the complete variable domain reads DGGITQSPKYLFRKEGQNVTLSCEQNLNHDAMYWYRQDPGQGLRLIYYSQIVNDFQKGDIAEGYSVSREKKESFPLTVTSAQKNPTAFYLCASSTPQINQPQHFGDGTRLSIL.

The rearrangement joins TRBV6-5 to TRBJ1-1, with 7 bases that match TRBD1. CDR1 and CDR2 from the germline V gene are MNHEY and SVGAGI. The CDR3 consists of 14 residues. V dropped 8 bases and J dropped 0; count of bases not matched to a gene: 6. CDR3 loop: CASGYTGVNTEAFF. CDR3 DNA: TGTGCCAGCGGCTACACAGGGGTGAACACTGAAGCTTTCTTT.

The V and J genes are TRBV27 and TRBJ2-1, with 10 positions matching TRBD1. The CDR3 totals 14 residues. Trimming took 6 bases from V and 6 from J; bases not matched to a gene: 5. Germline CDR1 and CDR2: MNHEY and SMNVEV (reference sequence). The CDR3 spells CASRRDRGINEQFF. The CDR3 DNA follows: TGTGCCAGCAGGCGGGACAGGGGAATCAATGAGCAGTTCTTC.

The chain links TRBV28 to TRBJ1-2; weak D call: TRBD1 (5 bases). Germline V lookup: CDR1 MDHEN, CDR2 SYDVKM. V lost 3 bases and J lost 7, with 21 bases in between. CDR3 length: 16 residues. CDR3 sequence: CASSFVGLGLGGGYTF. In DNA, the CDR3 is TGTGCCAGCAGTTTTGTTGGCTTAGGGCTGGGGGGTGGCTACACCTTC.

The chain employs TRBV13 and TRBJ1-1; D may be TRBD1 (6 bases). CDR1 PRHDT and CDR2 FYEKMQ come from the germline V gene (reference sequence). Trimming removed 5 bases at V and 3 bases at J, with 19 bases between. This CDR3 contains 16 residues. CDR3 amino acids: CASSKLRDNFDTEAFF. For the CDR3, the DNA is TGTGCCAGCAGCAAACTCCGGGACAACTTCGACACTGAAGCTTTCTTT. The entire variable domain, with the rest obtained from reference TRBV13 and TRBJ1-1, is as follows: AAGVIQSPRHLIKEKRETATLKCYPIPRHDTVYWYQQGPGQDPQFLISFYEKMQSDKGSIPDRFSAQQFSDYHSELNMSSLELGDSALYFCASSKLRDNFDTEAFFGQGTRLTVV.

The rearrangement uses TRBV28 and TRBJ1-5; D uncertain. Germline CDR1 MDHEN, CDR2 SYDVKM. This CDR3 spans 15 amino acids. V dropped 8 bases and J dropped 0 bases, with 14 bases sitting between them. Written as DNA, the CDR3 is TGTGCCAGCCCACCCGCCGGCGGTAGCAATCAGCCCCAGCATTTT. It translates to CASPPAGGSNQPQHF.

With respect to this clone: One junction end disagrees with the germline gene, perhaps due to a read error. The chain links TRBV19 to TRBJ1-4; D is ambiguous. Germline V gives CDR1 LNHDA, CDR2 SQIVND (reference sequence). The CDR3 loop spans 12 amino acids. This chain's CDR3 is CASSMVREKLFF. CDR3 coding DNA: TGTGCCAGCAGTATGGTCCGGGAAAAACTGTTTTTT.

A few counts support this clone. The chain recombines TRBV7-9 with TRBJ2-5; 8 bases fit TRBD2. Trimming took 5 bases from V and 5 from J; bases not matched to a gene: 16. The length of the CDR3 is 17 residues. CDR1 and CDR2 (germline): SEHNR, FQNEAQ (reference sequence). The CDR3 bases are TGTGCCAGCAGCCTAAGCGGGGGTTCCCACGAGCGGGAGACCCAGTACTTC. It encodes CASSLSGGSHERETQYF. Full variable domain (remainder filled in from reference TRBV7-9 and TRBJ2-5): DTGVSQNPRHKITKRGQNVTFRCDPISEHNRLYWYRQTLGQGPEFLTYFQNEAQLEKSRLLSDRFSAERPKGSFSTLEIQRTEQGDSAMYLCASSLSGGSHERETQYFGPGTRLLVL.

The rearrangement joins TRBV12-3 or TRBV12-4 to TRBJ2-3, with D tentatively TRBD1 (6 bases). V shed 7 bases and J shed 2 bases, with 10 bases lying between them. The CDR3 has 13 residues. The CDR3, as DNA: TGTGCCAGCACTCTGGGGGCCACAGATACGCAGTATTTT. Amino acids: CASTLGATDTQYF.

The chain couples TRBV6-5 to TRBJ1-2, with a weak D call TRBD1 (6 bases). Deletions cut 6 bases from V and 3 bases from J, with 14 bases between. The germline CDR1 and CDR2 sequences are MNHEY and SVGAGI. This CDR3 has 14 residues. The CDR3 spells CASSNRDFHYGYTF. The CDR3 coding sequence is TGTGCCAGCAGCAACAGGGATTTCCACTATGGCTACACCTTC.

In its sample, this clone was seen a few times. This chain joins TRBV28 and TRBJ1-5; TRBD1 is a possible D gene (5 bases). Germline V CDR1 and CDR2: MDHEN, SYDVKM. Trimming took 8 bases from V and 4 from J, leaving 9 bases between them. The CDR3 runs 12 residues. CDR3 nucleotides: TGTGCCAGCCTGACAGCGAATCAGCCCCAGCATTTT. The encoded protein is CASLTANQPQHF.

The gene calls are TRBV27 and TRBJ2-3; maybe TRBD1 (6 bases). V dropped 5 bases and J dropped 3 bases, with 21 bases sitting between them. The length of the CDR3 is 17 residues. The germline gives CDR1 MNHEY, CDR2 SMNVEV (reference sequence). As DNA, the CDR3 is TGTGCCAGCAGTCCGACTCAGGGGTTTTATGTTACAGATACGCAGTATTTT. Residues: CASSPTQGFYVTDTQYF.

This clone was detected only a few times. The chain has TRBV5-1 and TRBJ1-4, with D perhaps matching TRBD1 (5 bases). Germline loops: CDR1 SGHRS, CDR2 YFSETQ. The CDR3 contains 16 residues. The V gene lost 1 base and the J gene lost 8 bases, with 18 bases spanning the gap. The CDR3 loop is CASSLMGQDMGEKLFF. In nucleotides, the CDR3 is TGCGCCAGCAGCTTGATGGGGCAGGACATGGGGGAAAAACTGTTTTTT.

This clone was seen only once. V gene TRBV6-5 combines with J gene TRBJ2-7, with D unclear. Trimming took off 7 bases at V and 1 base at J, with 11 bases between the two ends. The CDR3 extends over 13 amino acids. Germline V gene lookup returns CDR1 MNHEY and CDR2 SVGAGI. The CDR3 region is CASISQVSYEQYF. As DNA, the CDR3 is TGTGCCAGCATTTCGCAGGTATCCTACGAGCAGTACTTC.